These 12 T cell receptor beta chains share one sample of origin, sequenced in a study of human T cells and chemical hapten exposure. The time point was: pre-sensitization, week 0. The treatment here: therapeutic diphenylcyclopropenone sensitization with weekly scalp DPC. Each CDR3 protein gets one entry after TCRdb re-called the RACE reads with MiXCR. In the table there are roughly 260,000 distinct CDR3 sequences, about 9% of which are singletons. The material sequenced was whole blood, taken in connection with sensitization to the hapten diphenylcyclopropenone (DPC). These receptors all stem from a woman aged 40 to 50 with alopecia areata. Some clones in this sample may be carry-over from other donors' samples.

This clonotype was found a few times. V is TRBV12-3 or TRBV12-4 and J is TRBJ2-3, with 10 positions matching TRBD2. The CDR3 sequence is 16 residues long. The junction had 3 bases not matched to a gene; V was cut back by 2 bases and J by 1 base. The CDR3 protein is CASSLSLAGGTDTQYF. DNA of the CDR3: TGTGCCAGCAGTTTATCTCTAGCGGGGGGCACAGATACGCAGTATTTT.

The chain couples TRBV5-1 to TRBJ2-7; D is unresolved. The CDR3 contains 14 residues. The V gene's germline CDR1 is SGHRS and CDR2 YFSETQ. The ends were cut back, 2 bases at V and 2 bases at J, with 11 bases in the middle. The CDR3 here is CASSLGIATYEQYF. In nucleotides, the CDR3 is TGCGCCAGCAGCTTAGGGATTGCGACCTACGAGCAGTACTTC.

This clonotype was recorded at least ten times. This chain joins TRBV9 and TRBJ1-6, with D hard to call. Germline CDR1 reads SGDLS; CDR2 reads YYNGEE. This CDR3 contains 14 residues. Trimming left V 0 bases short and J 4 bases short, with 5 bases between. CDR3 in amino acids: CASSVGRYNSPLHF. CDR3 nucleotide sequence: TGTGCCAGCAGCGTAGGGAGGTATAATTCACCCCTCCACTTT.

This clonotype was detected only a few times. This rearrangement joins TRBV7-2 to TRBJ2-1; 9 nucleotides agree with TRBD2. Germline V gives CDR1 SGHTA, CDR2 FQGNSA. Trimming took 6 bases from V and 0 from J; bases not matched to a gene: 6. CDR3 length: 16 amino acids. Here the CDR3 DNA reads TGTGCCAGCAGACGAGATAGCGGGAGCTCCTACAATGAGCAGTTCTTC. Translated, it gives CASRRDSGSSYNEQFF.

In its sample, this clonotype was seen a few times. The V gene is TRBV7-2, the J gene TRBJ2-1; the match to TRBD2 covers 10 bases. The CDR3 loop spans 15 amino acids. J lost 4 bases, V lost 6 bases, and 6 bases had no gene match. From germline, CDR1 is SGHTA and CDR2 FQGNSA. The CDR3 sequence: CASRLAGSVYNEQFF. CDR3 coding DNA: TGTGCCAGCAGACTAGCGGGAAGCGTTTACAATGAGCAGTTCTTC. The whole variable domain, remainder taken from reference TRBV7-2 and TRBJ2-1, is GAGVSQSPSNKVTEKGKDVELRCDPISGHTALYWYRQSLGQGLEFLIYFQGNSAPDKSGLPSDRFSAERTGGSVSTLTIQRTQQEDSAVYLCASRLAGSVYNEQFFGPGTRLTVL.

The chain employs TRBV10-1 and TRBJ2-7, with TRBD2 matching over 10 bases. Germline CDR1 reads WNHNN; CDR2 reads SYGVQD (reference sequence). The CDR3 has 18 amino acids. The V segment lost 2 bases and the J segment 5 bases; nucleotides outside the gene matches: 15. CDR3 in DNA: TGCGCCAGCAGTGAGCGTCCTAGCGGGAGTGAGTTCGGGGACGAGCAGTACTTC. Translation gives CASSERPSGSEFGDEQYF.

This clonotype appeared once. The gene calls are TRBV9 and TRBJ2-2, with a weak D call TRBD2 (5 bases). This CDR3 comprises 15 residues. Germline V gene data show CDR1 as SGDLS and CDR2 as YYNGEE. V was clipped by 4 bases and J by 6 bases, with 16 bases between them. The DNA for the CDR3 is TGTGCCAGCAGCCCGACTACAAGAGCGGCCGGGGAGCTGTTTTTT. It translates to CASSPTTRAAGELFF. Looking up the rest from reference TRBV9 and TRBJ2-2 gives the full variable domain: DSGVTQTPKHLITATGQRVTLRCSPRSGDLSVYWYQQSLDQGLQFLIQYYNGEERAKGNILERFSAQQFPDLHSELNLSSLELGDSALYFCASSPTTRAAGELFFGEGSRLTVL.

This clonotype was seen a handful of times. This rearrangement joins TRBV28 to TRBJ1-5, with D perhaps matching TRBD1 (5 bases). CDR1 is MDHEN and CDR2 is SYDVKM in the germline V gene. V lost 7 bases to trimming and J lost 5 bases, with 9 bases between them. This CDR3 is 12 amino acids long. CDR3 amino acids: CASTGGDQPQHF. Written as DNA, the CDR3 is TGTGCCAGCACCGGAGGGGATCAGCCCCAGCATTTT.

The gene calls are TRBV19 and TRBJ1-2; TRBD1 matches 7 bases. Looked up from germline, CDR1 is LNHDA and CDR2 is SQIVND (reference sequence). The CDR3 consists of 13 residues. The ends lost 6 bases at V and 1 base at J; junction bases unmatched: 2. In DNA form, the CDR3 reads TGTGCCAGTAGACGGGACAGTAACTATGGCTACACCTTC. It translates to CASRRDSNYGYTF.

This chain joins TRBV6-5 and TRBJ2-1, with 11 nucleotides matching TRBD2. Trimming took 4 bases from V and 5 from J; bases not matched to a gene: 4. Germline CDR1 is MNHEY and CDR2 is SVGAGI. The CDR3 totals 15 residues. The CDR3 reads CASSSGTSGHNEQFF. The CDR3 nucleotides read TGTGCCAGCAGTTCCGGGACTAGCGGACACAATGAGCAGTTCTTC.

This clonotype was counted many times. V is TRBV29-1 and J is TRBJ2-5, with 13 bases lining up with TRBD2. Germline trimming cut 7 bases from V and 4 bases from J; bases unmatched to any gene: 12. Germline V gene sequence: CDR1 SQVTM, CDR2 ANQGSEA. CDR3 size: 16 residues. CDR3 DNA sequence: TGCAGCGGCTCAGGGAGGACTAGCGGGAGTGGAGAGACCCAGTACTTC. This codes for CSGSGRTSGSGETQYF.

The V call is TRBV10-3, the J call TRBJ2-3, with D perhaps matching TRBD1 (6 bases). This CDR3 has 15 amino acids. V was pared by 8 bases and J by 1 base, with 16 bases between. CDR1 is ENHRY and CDR2 is SYGVKD in the germline V gene. The CDR3 region has the DNA TGTGCCATCTCTCAGGGGTCGTACCGCACAGATACGCAGTATTTT. Translation: CAISQGSYRTDTQYF.